Listed here are 31 T cell receptor beta chains from one sample, sequenced in a study of shared clonotypes between healthy human individuals. The repertoire was sequenced with immunoSEQ multiplex PCR; TCRdb's copy has only in-frame clones and lacks some. The profile shows more than 550,000 clones, around 70% of them singletons. The specimen sequenced was memory CD4+ T cells sorted from blood. Documented subset: CD45RA-negative fraction. The origin of the receptors is a woman aged 30 to 39 in good health.

CDR3 loop: CSVSGTSGRTYEQYF. CDR3 coding DNA: TGCAGCGTTTCCGGGACTAGCGGGAGGACTTACGAGCAGTACTTC. The chain links TRBV29-1 to TRBJ2-7; TRBD2 aligns across 15 bases. The V segment lost 5 bases and the J segment 4 bases; nucleotides outside the gene matches: 6. This CDR3 is built from 15 residues. Germline V gives CDR1 SQVTM, CDR2 ANQGSEA.

This clone was observed a single time. Within the sample, other DNA sequences also encode this same CDR3. The chain links TRBV28 to TRBJ1-2; D not certain. Germline CDR1 is MDHEN and CDR2 is SYDVKM. The CDR3 covers 13 residues. V lost 5 bases to trimming and J lost 2 bases, with 9 bases between them. DNA for the CDR3: TGTGCCAGCAGTGCTGGACGGAACTATGGCTACACCTTC. Translated, it gives CASSAGRNYGYTF.

This clone was found a few times. The J gene is TRBJ2-1, the V gene TRBV20-1; no reliable D call. The V end was cut by 3 bases, the J end by 7 bases, with 7 bases between. Germline loops: CDR1 DFQATT, CDR2 SNEGSKA (reference sequence). This CDR3 is built from 11 residues. CDR3: CSASQGNEQFF. CDR3 nucleotide sequence: TGCAGTGCTAGTCAAGGAAATGAGCAGTTCTTC.

A single count supports this clone. The chain joins TRBV5-1 to TRBJ1-1; 9 bases are shared with TRBD1. This CDR3 comprises 15 residues. J gave up 5 bases and V 4 bases, and 9 bases lay outside the gene matches. Germline V gene lookup returns CDR1 SGHRS and CDR2 YFSETQ. The CDR3 DNA is TGCGCCAGCAGCAAATTAGGACAGGGGAGGACTGAAGCTTTCTTT. As protein: CASSKLGQGRTEAFF. Combining the CDR3 with reference TRBV5-1 and TRBJ1-1 gives the whole variable domain KAGVTQTPRYLIKTRGQQVTLSCSPISGHRSVSWYQQTPGQGLQFLFEYFSETQRNKGNFPGRFSGRQFSNSRSEMNVSTLELGDSALYLCASSKLGQGRTEAFFGQGTRLTVV.

The genes are TRBV4-2 and TRBJ1-3; possible D gene TRBD1, 6 bases. The CDR3 has 17 amino acids. V was cut by 1 base and J by 1 base, with 14 bases left in between. Germline V CDR1 and CDR2: LGHNA, YNFKEQ. CDR3: CASSQVQIRGSGNTIYF. For the CDR3, the DNA is TGTGCCAGCAGCCAAGTCCAAATTAGGGGGTCTGGAAACACCATATATTTT.

This chain joins TRBV6-5 and TRBJ2-7; 13 bases are shared with TRBD2. The CDR3 is made up of 15 amino acids. V shed 5 bases and J 6 bases; nucleotides not matched to a gene: 7. Per the germline V gene, CDR1 is MNHEY and CDR2 is SVGAGI. The CDR3: CASSGLAGEVGEQYF. In nucleotides, the CDR3 is TGTGCCAGCAGTGGACTAGCGGGAGAGGTGGGCGAGCAGTACTTC.

The chain links TRBV7-9 to TRBJ2-7, with 9 bases fitting TRBD2. This CDR3 spans 19 amino acids. V was clipped by 5 bases and J by 1 base; unmatched bases: 18. Germline CDR1 reads SEHNR; CDR2 reads FQNEAQ (reference sequence). CDR3 DNA: TGTGCCAGCAGCGAAGGCGGCTTGTTAGGGCTAGCGGGATCCTACGAGCAGTACTTC. As protein: CASSEGGLLGLAGSYEQYF. Variable domain in full (rest from reference TRBV7-9 and TRBJ2-7): DTGVSQNPRHKITKRGQNVTFRCDPISEHNRLYWYRQTLGQGPEFLTYFQNEAQLEKSRLLSDRFSAERPKGSFSTLEIQRTEQGDSAMYLCASSEGGLLGLAGSYEQYFGPGTRLTVT.

This sequence joins TRBV6-1 and TRBJ1-3; 9 nucleotides agree with TRBD1. The junction had 4 bases not matched to a gene; V was cut back by 5 bases and J by 2 bases. Germline V gives CDR1 MNHNS, CDR2 SASEGT. The CDR3 sequence is 15 residues long. This chain's CDR3 is CASSLQGATGNTIYF. The CDR3, as DNA: TGTGCCAGCAGTTTACAGGGGGCAACTGGAAACACCATATATTTT.

The rearrangement uses TRBV13 and TRBJ2-1; 10 nucleotides align to TRBD2. The germline V gene has CDR1 PRHDT and CDR2 FYEKMQ (reference sequence). Losses at the gene ends were 4 bases for V and 3 bases for J; bases not matched to a gene: 12. The CDR3 has 18 amino acids. CDR3 sequence reads: CASSSSSSLAGDYNEQFF. The CDR3 DNA reads TGTGCCAGCAGCTCCTCGAGCTCTCTAGCGGGAGACTACAATGAGCAGTTCTTC.

The chain joins TRBV9 to TRBJ2-1; 11 nucleotides line up with TRBD2. Looked up from germline, CDR1 is SGDLS and CDR2 is YYNGEE. Trimming removed 4 bases from V and 7 bases from J; junction bases left unmatched: 7. The CDR3 sequence is 15 residues long. This CDR3 is CASSKTSGSSNEQFF. The CDR3 DNA follows: TGTGCCAGCAGCAAAACTAGCGGGAGTTCAAATGAGCAGTTCTTC.

This chain joins TRBV27 and TRBJ1-1; 10 nucleotides align to TRBD1. The V segment lost 7 bases and the J segment 0 bases; nucleotides outside the gene matches: 8. Germline-derived CDR1 and CDR2 are MNHEY and SMNVEV (reference sequence). This CDR3 is built from 16 residues. CDR3 in amino acids: CASISGTGVLNTEAFF. In nucleotides, the CDR3 is TGTGCCAGCATCTCCGGGACAGGGGTTTTGAACACTGAAGCTTTCTTT.

The V gene is TRBV11-3, the J gene TRBJ2-2; 11 bases fit TRBD2. Losses at the gene ends were 5 bases for V and 4 bases for J; bases not matched to a gene: 9. The CDR3 runs 17 residues. CDR1 and CDR2 from the germline V gene are SGHNT and YENEEA. Written as DNA, the CDR3 is TGTGCCAGCAGCCAAACCGTGACTAGCGGGGTCACCGGGGAGCTGTTTTTT. It codes for CASSQTVTSGVTGELFF.

This chain joins TRBV11-2 and TRBJ2-7; D might be TRBD2 (6 bases). Germline V gives CDR1 SGHAT, CDR2 FQNNGV. V lost 1 base to trimming and J lost 0 bases, with 16 bases between them. CDR3 length: 17 amino acids. CDR3 nucleotides: TGTGCCAGCAGCTTAGTGGGGACCGGGACTGGCTCCTACGAGCAGTACTTC. This translates into CASSLVGTGTGSYEQYF.

The chain couples TRBV5-6 to TRBJ1-3; weak D call: TRBD1 (6 bases). Germline values: CDR1 SGHDT, CDR2 YYEEEE. V lost 0 bases to trimming and J lost 14 bases, with 18 bases between them. This CDR3 contains 14 residues. The CDR3 sequence is CASSLVGRGRGLYF. The CDR3, as DNA: TGTGCCAGCAGCTTGGTTGGCAGGGGCCGCGGCCTATATTTT. Based on the CDR3 plus reference TRBV5-6 and TRBJ1-3, the full variable domain is DAGVTQSPTHLIKTRGQQVTLRCSPKSGHDTVSWYQQALGQGPQFIFQYYEEEERQRGNFPDRFSGHQFPNYSSELNVNALLLGDSALYLCASSLVGRGRGLYFGEGSWLTVV.

The chain uses TRBV5-1 and TRBJ1-1; perhaps TRBD1 as D (6 bases). Germline V gene sequence: CDR1 SGHRS, CDR2 YFSETQ. The CDR3 contains 15 residues. V dropped 0 bases and J dropped 3 bases, with 12 bases sitting between them. CDR3 nucleotide sequence: TGCGCCAGCAGCTTGGCCTCGGGGGGCTACACTGAAGCTTTCTTT. Its translation is CASSLASGGYTEAFF.

This clone is deemed medium-sized (0.01 to 0.1%). The genes are TRBV5-4 and TRBJ2-7, with D tentatively TRBD1 (6 bases). Germline CDR1 is SGHNT and CDR2 is YYREEE (reference sequence). The ends were cut back, 4 bases at V and 5 bases at J, with 16 bases in the middle. This CDR3 comprises 14 residues. In DNA form, the CDR3 reads TGTGCCAGCAGCCCGGAGCCGGGACACAACGAGCAGTACTTC. Its protein product is CASSPEPGHNEQYF.

The chain couples TRBV15 to TRBJ2-5, with TRBD1 identical over 9 bases. The CDR3 extends over 14 amino acids. After removal of 5 bases from V and 6 bases from J, the junction contained 7 bases not matched to a gene. Germline CDR1 and CDR2: LNHNV and YYDKDF (reference sequence). The CDR3 loop reads CATSGTGSSQTQYF. Written as DNA, the CDR3 is TGTGCCACCAGCGGGACAGGGTCTTCTCAGACCCAGTACTTC.

The chain is built from TRBV7-9 and TRBJ1-5; a weak D match, TRBD1 (6 bases). The CDR3 is 15 residues long. The V and J ends lost 5 bases and 0 bases respectively, with 11 bases between them. Germline CDR1 reads SEHNR; CDR2 reads FQNEAQ (reference sequence). CDR3 loop: CASSPGQNSNQPQHF. CDR3 bases: TGTGCCAGCAGCCCAGGACAGAATAGCAATCAGCCCCAGCATTTT.

This clone was counted a single time. The chain is built from TRBV28 and TRBJ2-7; 9 nucleotides agree with TRBD1. The trim removed 8 bases at V and 3 bases at J, leaving 5 bases unmatched. The CDR3 is 13 amino acids. The germline gives CDR1 MDHEN, CDR2 SYDVKM. CDR3 DNA sequence: TGTGCCAGCTTGGACAGGGGTGGCTACGAGCAGTACTTC. Amino acid sequence: CASLDRGGYEQYF.

The chain uses TRBV7-8 and TRBJ2-7; possible D gene TRBD1, 5 bases. From germline, CDR1 is SGHVS and CDR2 FQNEAQ. Trimming removed 3 bases from V and 1 base from J, with 7 bases in between. The CDR3 runs 13 residues. The CDR3 region is CASSLGLSYEQYF. CDR3 DNA: TGTGCCAGCAGCTTGGGGCTTTCCTACGAGCAGTACTTC.

The chain couples TRBV2 to TRBJ1-4, with 8 bases identical to TRBD1. The CDR3 is 12 amino acids. The germline V gene encodes CDR1 SNHLY and CDR2 FYNNEI. V was clipped by 1 base and J by 13 bases; unmatched bases: 2. The CDR3 DNA sequence: TGTGCCAGCAGTGAAGGACAGGGGCCACTGTTTTTT. This sequence encodes CASSEGQGPLFF.

The chain carries TRBV5-8 and TRBJ2-7; D gene uncertain. The CDR3 loop spans 15 amino acids. V gave up 0 bases and J gave up 1 base, with 11 bases separating them. The V gene's germline CDR1 is SGHTS and CDR2 YDEGEE. The CDR3 loop is CASSLALGQSYEQYF. CDR3 coding DNA: TGTGCCAGCAGCTTGGCCTTGGGCCAGTCCTACGAGCAGTACTTC.

The chain combines TRBV12-1 with TRBJ2-1. TRBV12-1 is marked as a pseudogene. The CDR3 has 13 amino acids. The DNA of the CDR3 is TGTGCCAGCAGTAGGTCCTGGGGGTGTGAGCAGTTCTTC. Protein product: CASSRSWGCEQFF.

The gene calls are TRBV5-1 and TRBJ2-7; no clear D gene. This CDR3 is 15 amino acids long. V dropped 5 bases and J dropped 0 bases, with 15 bases sitting between them. Germline V gene lookup returns CDR1 SGHRS and CDR2 YFSETQ. DNA of the CDR3: TGCGCCAGCAGGTTGAAAGGCAAGAGCTCCTACGAGCAGTACTTC. It yields the protein CASRLKGKSSYEQYF.

This clone has at least ten counts. The chain is built from TRBV19 and TRBJ2-2; D is possibly TRBD1 (7 bases). Germline CDR1 and CDR2: LNHDA and SQIVND (reference sequence). Trimming removed 6 bases at V and 6 bases at J, with 14 bases between. This CDR3 comprises 14 residues. The CDR3 region has the DNA TGTGCCAGTAGCGTGGAGGGGGCTGCCGGGGAGCTGTTTTTT. It is translated as CASSVEGAAGELFF.

The chain couples TRBV7-9 to TRBJ2-5, with 10 bases fitting TRBD2. V shed 5 bases and J 4 bases; nucleotides not matched to a gene: 7. This CDR3 comprises 15 residues. Germline assignment: CDR1 SEHNR and CDR2 FQNEAQ (reference sequence). The CDR3 loop reads CASSILAGYRETQYF. In DNA, the CDR3 is TGTGCCAGCAGCATACTAGCGGGGTATCGAGAGACCCAGTACTTC.

The J gene is TRBJ2-1, the V gene TRBV2; a possible D gene is TRBD2 (5 bases). This CDR3 contains 14 residues. Germline lookup yields CDR1 SNHLY and CDR2 FYNNEI. V dropped 2 bases and J dropped 7 bases, with 12 bases sitting between them. CDR3 in amino acids: CASSETGGFNEQFF. In nucleotides, the CDR3 is TGTGCCAGCAGTGAAACCGGAGGTTTTAATGAGCAGTTCTTC.

The chain has TRBV27 and TRBJ1-1; maybe TRBD1 (6 bases). CDR1 MNHEY and CDR2 SMNVEV come from the germline V gene (reference sequence). V dropped 5 bases and J dropped 8 bases, with 21 bases sitting between them. The CDR3 length is 15 residues. The CDR3: CASSKKTGFPTEAFF. CDR3 bases: TGTGCCAGCAGTAAAAAGACAGGTTTTCCCACCGAAGCTTTCTTT.

The chain couples TRBV19 to TRBJ1-1; the match to TRBD1 covers 11 bases. V was pared by 4 bases and J by 1 base, with 11 bases of the junction left unmatched. Germline V gives CDR1 LNHDA, CDR2 SQIVND (reference sequence). The length of the CDR3 is 18 residues. The CDR3 bases are TGTGCCAGTAGTAGTACTGGACAGGGGGCCGGTAAGAACACTGAAGCTTTCTTT. Protein: CASSSTGQGAGKNTEAFF.

This chain joins TRBV27 and TRBJ1-2, with 8 bases identical to TRBD1. V was clipped by 1 base and J by 4 bases; unmatched bases: 5. The germline CDR1 and CDR2 sequences are MNHEY and SMNVEV (reference sequence). This CDR3 has 15 residues. The CDR3 loop is CASSLFQGAGYGYTF. The DNA of the CDR3 is TGTGCCAGCAGTTTATTTCAGGGGGCGGGCTATGGCTACACCTTC.

This clone was picked up many times. The rearrangement links TRBV7-3 to TRBJ2-3, with D possibly TRBD1 on 5 matching bases. Germline lookup yields CDR1 SGHTA and CDR2 FQGTGA. This CDR3 spans 17 amino acids. V lost 5 bases, J lost 0 bases, and 18 bases lay in between. For the CDR3, the DNA is TGTGCCAGCAGCCGGCAGGGTACCAAGACTAGCACAGATACGCAGTATTTT. Protein sequence: CASSRQGTKTSTDTQYF.